This T cell receptor (beta chain) was sequenced for a study of cytomegalovirus exposure and HLA in healthy donors. On this clone itself: Antigen specificity is unknown.

The PCR had 60 Vbeta and 13 Jbeta primers. The method was immunoSEQ multiplex PCR; TCRdb's version includes in-frame clones alone and lacks a portion of them. This sample has approximately 280,000 clones; roughly 88% occur once, and the top ten carry around 4.2%. Despite likely unrecorded immune exposures, the donors were nominally healthy at the time of sampling. Study-wide points: Analysis was performed later, and it showed HLA-associated TCR beta chains to be more clonally expanded than equally common others. By HLA locus, TCR association rates varied in a later analysis, with DRB1 showing the most and HLA-C the fewest. Among TCR sequences, most were rare, though some public TCRs appeared in many donors.

Trimming pared 0 bases from V and 0 bases from J, leaving 9 bases between. The length of the CDR3 is 16 residues. Germline V CDR1 and CDR2: KGHSH, LQKENI. The gene calls are TRBV18 and TRBJ1-5; D unclear. The clonotype comes from a man aged 35-49 years in good health and CMV-seropositive. The material sequenced was PBMCs. The CDR3 spells CASSPPGGYSNQPQHF. CDR3 nucleotides: TGTGCCAGCTCACCACCTGGAGGGTATAGCAATCAGCCCCAGCATTTT. Complete variable domain (other parts from reference TRBV18 and TRBJ1-5): NAGVMQNPRHLVRRRGQEARLRCSPMKGHSHVYWYRQLPEEGLKFMVYLQKENIIDESGMPKERFSAEFPKEGPSILRIQQVVRGDSAAYFCASSPPGGYSNQPQHFGDGTRLSIL.